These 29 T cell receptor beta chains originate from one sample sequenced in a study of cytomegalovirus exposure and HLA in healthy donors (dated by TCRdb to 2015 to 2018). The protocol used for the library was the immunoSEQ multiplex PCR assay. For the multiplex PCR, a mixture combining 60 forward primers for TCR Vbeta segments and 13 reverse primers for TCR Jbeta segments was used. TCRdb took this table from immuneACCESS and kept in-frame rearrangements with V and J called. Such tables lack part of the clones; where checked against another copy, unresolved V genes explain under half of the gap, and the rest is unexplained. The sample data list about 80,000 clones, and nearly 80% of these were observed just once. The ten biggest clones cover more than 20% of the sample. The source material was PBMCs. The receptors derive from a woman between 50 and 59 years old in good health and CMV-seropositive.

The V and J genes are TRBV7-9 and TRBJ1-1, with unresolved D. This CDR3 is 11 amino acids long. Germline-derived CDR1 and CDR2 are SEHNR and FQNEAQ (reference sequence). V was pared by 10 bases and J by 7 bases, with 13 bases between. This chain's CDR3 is CATSFEGEAFF. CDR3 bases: TGTGCCACGTCCTTTGAGGGTGAAGCTTTCTTT.

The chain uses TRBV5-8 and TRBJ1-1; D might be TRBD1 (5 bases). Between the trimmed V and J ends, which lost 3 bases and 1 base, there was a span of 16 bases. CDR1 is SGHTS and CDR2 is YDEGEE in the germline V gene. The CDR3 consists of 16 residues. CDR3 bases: TGTGCCAGCAGCTATAGGTGGCAGGGTGGGAACACTGAAGCTTTCTTT. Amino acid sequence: CASSYRWQGGNTEAFF. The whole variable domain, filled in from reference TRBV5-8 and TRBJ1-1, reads EAGVTQSPTHLIKTRGQQATLRCSPISGHTSVYWYQQALGLGLQFLLWYDEGEERNRGNFPPRFSGRQFPNYSSELNVNALELEDSALYLCASSYRWQGGNTEAFFGQGTRLTVV.

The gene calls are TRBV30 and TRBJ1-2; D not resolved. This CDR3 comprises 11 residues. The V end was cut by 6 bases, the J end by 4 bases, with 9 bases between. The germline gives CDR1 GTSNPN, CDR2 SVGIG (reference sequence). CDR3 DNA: TGTGCCTGTGAGGTCGGCTATGGCTACACCTTC. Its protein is CACEVGYGYTF.

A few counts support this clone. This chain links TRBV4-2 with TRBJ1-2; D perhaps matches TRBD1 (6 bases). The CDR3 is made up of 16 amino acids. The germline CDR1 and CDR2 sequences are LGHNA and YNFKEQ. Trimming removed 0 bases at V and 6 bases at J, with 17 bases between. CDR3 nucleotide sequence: TGTGCCAGCAGCCAAGACGCTCAGGGGTCGGGAAATGGCTACACCTTC. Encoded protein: CASSQDAQGSGNGYTF.

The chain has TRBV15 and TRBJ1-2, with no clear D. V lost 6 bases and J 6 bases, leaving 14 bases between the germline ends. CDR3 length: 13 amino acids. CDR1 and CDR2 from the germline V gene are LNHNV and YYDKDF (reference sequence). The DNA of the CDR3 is TGTGCCACCAGTGACGGGGTGTCGGATGGCTACACCTTC. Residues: CATSDGVSDGYTF.

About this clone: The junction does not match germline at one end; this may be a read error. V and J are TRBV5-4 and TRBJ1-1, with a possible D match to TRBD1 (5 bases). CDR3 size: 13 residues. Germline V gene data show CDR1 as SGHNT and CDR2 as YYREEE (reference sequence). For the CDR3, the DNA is TGTGCCAGCAGCTGGGGACTGAATACTGAAGCTTTCTTT. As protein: CASSWGLNTEAFF.

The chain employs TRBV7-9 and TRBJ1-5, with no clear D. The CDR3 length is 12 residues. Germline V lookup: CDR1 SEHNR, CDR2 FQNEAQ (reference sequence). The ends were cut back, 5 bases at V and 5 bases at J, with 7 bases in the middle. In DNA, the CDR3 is TGTGCCAGCAGCCCGGGAGATCAGCCCCAGCATTTT. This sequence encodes CASSPGDQPQHF.

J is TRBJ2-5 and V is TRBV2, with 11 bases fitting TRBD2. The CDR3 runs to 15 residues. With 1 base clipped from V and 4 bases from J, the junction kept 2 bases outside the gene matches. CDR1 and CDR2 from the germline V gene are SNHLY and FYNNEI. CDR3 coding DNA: TGTGCCAGCAGTGAAGTAGCGGGGGGGACAGAGACCCAGTACTTC. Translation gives CASSEVAGGTETQYF. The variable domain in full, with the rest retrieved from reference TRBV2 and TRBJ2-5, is EPEVTQTPSHQVTQMGQEVILRCVPISNHLYFYWYRQILGQKVEFLVSFYNNEISEKSEIFDDQFSVERPDGSNFTLKIRSTKLEDSAMYFCASSEVAGGTETQYFGPGTRLLVL.

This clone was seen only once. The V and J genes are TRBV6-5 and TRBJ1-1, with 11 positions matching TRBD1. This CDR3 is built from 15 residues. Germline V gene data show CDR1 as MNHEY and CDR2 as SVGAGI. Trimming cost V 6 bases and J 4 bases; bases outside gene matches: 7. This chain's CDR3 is CASRGTGGVGTEAFF. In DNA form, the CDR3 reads TGTGCCAGCAGGGGGACAGGGGGGGTCGGCACTGAAGCTTTCTTT.

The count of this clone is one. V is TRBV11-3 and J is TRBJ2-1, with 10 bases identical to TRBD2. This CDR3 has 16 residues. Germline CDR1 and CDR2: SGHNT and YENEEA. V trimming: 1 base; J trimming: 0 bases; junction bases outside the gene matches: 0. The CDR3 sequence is CASSLASGGSYNEQFF. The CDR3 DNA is TGTGCCAGCAGCTTAGCTAGCGGGGGCTCCTACAATGAGCAGTTCTTC.

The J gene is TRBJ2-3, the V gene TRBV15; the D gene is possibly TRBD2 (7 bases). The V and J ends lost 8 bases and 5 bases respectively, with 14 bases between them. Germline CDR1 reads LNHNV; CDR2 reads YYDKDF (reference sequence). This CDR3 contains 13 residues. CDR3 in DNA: TGTGCCACCGGGGGGGGGCGTGAAGATACGCAGTATTTT. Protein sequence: CATGGGREDTQYF.

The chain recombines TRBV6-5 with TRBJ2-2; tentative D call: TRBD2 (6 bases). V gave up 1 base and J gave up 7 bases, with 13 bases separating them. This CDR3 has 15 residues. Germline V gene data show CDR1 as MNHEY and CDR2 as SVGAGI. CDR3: CASSYLAAWGGELFF. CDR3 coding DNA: TGTGCCAGCAGTTACTTAGCGGCTTGGGGCGGGGAGCTGTTTTTT.

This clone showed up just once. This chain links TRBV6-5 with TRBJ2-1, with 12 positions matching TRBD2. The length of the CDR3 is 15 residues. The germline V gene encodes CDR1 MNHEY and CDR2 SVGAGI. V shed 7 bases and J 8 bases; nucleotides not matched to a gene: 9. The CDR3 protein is CASTLGLAGGHEQFF. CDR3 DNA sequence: TGTGCCAGCACCCTGGGGCTAGCGGGGGGGCATGAGCAGTTCTTC.

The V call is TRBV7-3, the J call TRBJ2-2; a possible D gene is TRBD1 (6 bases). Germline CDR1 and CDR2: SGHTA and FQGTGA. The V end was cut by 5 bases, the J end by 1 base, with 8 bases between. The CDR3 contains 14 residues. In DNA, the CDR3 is TGTGCCAGCAGCACACAGGGGAACACCGGGGAGCTGTTTTTT. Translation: CASSTQGNTGELFF.

CDR3 coding DNA: TGTGCCAGCAGTCCTAGCGGGAGCTCCTACGAGCAGTACGTC. The encoded protein is CASSPSGSSYEQYV. This rearrangement joins TRBV6-1 to TRBJ2-7; TRBD2 aligns across 10 bases. Germline loops: CDR1 MNHNS, CDR2 SASEGT. The CDR3 loop spans 14 amino acids. V dropped 5 bases and J dropped 0; count of bases not matched to a gene: 1.

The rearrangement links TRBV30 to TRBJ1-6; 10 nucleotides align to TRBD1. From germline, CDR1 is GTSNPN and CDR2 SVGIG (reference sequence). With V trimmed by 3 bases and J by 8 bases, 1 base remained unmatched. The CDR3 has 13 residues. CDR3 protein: CAWSGQGDSPLHF. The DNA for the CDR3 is TGTGCCTGGAGCGGACAGGGGGATTCACCCCTCCACTTT.

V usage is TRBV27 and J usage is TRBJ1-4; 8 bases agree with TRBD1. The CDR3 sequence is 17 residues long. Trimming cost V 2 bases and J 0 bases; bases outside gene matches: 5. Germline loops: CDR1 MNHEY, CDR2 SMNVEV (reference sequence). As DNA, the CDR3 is TGTGCCAGCAGTTTACACGGACAGGGCCCAACTAATGAAAAACTGTTTTTT. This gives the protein CASSLHGQGPTNEKLFF.

CDR3 in DNA: TGCGCCAGCAGCTTGGATTGGACAGGGGGAAACACCATATATTTT. Translated: CASSLDWTGGNTIYF. This chain links TRBV5-1 with TRBJ1-3; 8 nucleotides agree with TRBD1. There are 15 residues in the CDR3. Germline-derived CDR1 and CDR2 are SGHRS and YFSETQ. J gave up 4 bases and V 0 bases, and 3 bases lay outside the gene matches.

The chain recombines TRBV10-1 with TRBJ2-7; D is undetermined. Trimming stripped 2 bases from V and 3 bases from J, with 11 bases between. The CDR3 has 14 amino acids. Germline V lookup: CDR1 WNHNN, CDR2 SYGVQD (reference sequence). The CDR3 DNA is TGCGCCAGCAGTGAGATAGCCCTAGGCTACGAGCAGTACGTC. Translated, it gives CASSEIALGYEQYV.

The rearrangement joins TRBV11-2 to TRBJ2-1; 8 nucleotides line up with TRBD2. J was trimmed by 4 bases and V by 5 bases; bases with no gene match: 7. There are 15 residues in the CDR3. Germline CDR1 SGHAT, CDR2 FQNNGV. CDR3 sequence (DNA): TGTGCCAGCAGCATAATGGGCGGGGGGTACAATGAGCAGTTCTTC. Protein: CASSIMGGGYNEQFF. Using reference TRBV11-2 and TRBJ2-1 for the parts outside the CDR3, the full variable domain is EAGVAQSPRYKIIEKRQSVAFWCNPISGHATLYWYQQILGQGPKLLIQFQNNGVVDDSQLPKDRFSAERLKGVDSTLKIQPAKLEDSAVYLCASSIMGGGYNEQFFGPGTRLTVL.

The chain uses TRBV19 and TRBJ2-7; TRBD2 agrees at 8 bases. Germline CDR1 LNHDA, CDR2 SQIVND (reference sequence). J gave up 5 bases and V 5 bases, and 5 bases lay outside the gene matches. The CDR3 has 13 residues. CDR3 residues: CASSVGLADEQYV. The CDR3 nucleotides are TGTGCCAGTAGTGTAGGACTAGCCGACGAGCAGTACGTC.

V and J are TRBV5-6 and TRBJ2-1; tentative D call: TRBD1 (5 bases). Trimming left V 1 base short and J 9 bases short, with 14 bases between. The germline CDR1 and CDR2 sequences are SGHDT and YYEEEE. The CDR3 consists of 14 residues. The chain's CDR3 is CASSLRGSRSEQFF. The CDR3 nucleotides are TGTGCCAGCAGCTTGAGGGGAAGTAGGAGTGAGCAGTTCTTC.

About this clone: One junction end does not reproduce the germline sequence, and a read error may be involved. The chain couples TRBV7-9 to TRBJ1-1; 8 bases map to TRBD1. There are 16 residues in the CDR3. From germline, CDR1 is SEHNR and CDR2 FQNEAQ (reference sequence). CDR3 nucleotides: TGTTCCAGCAGCCCAGGGACAGGTTTATGGAACACTGAAGCTTTCTTT. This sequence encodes CSSSPGTGLWNTEAFF.

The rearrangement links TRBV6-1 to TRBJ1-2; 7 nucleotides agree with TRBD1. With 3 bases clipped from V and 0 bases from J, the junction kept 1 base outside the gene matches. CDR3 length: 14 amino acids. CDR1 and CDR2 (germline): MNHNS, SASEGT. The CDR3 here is CASSEGTANYGYTF. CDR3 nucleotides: TGTGCCAGCAGTGAGGGGACAGCTAACTATGGCTACACCTTC.

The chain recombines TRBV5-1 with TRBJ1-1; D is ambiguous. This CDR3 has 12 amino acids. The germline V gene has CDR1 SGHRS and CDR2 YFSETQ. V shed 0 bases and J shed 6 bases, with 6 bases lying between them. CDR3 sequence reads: CASSLEPPEAFF. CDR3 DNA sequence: TGCGCCAGCAGCTTGGAGCCGCCTGAAGCTTTCTTT.

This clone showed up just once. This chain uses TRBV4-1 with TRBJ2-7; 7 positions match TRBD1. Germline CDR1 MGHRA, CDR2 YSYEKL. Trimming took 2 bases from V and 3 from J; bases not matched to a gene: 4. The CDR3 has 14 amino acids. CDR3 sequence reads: CASSQPGQSYEQYF. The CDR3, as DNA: TGCGCCAGCAGCCAACCGGGACAGAGCTACGAGCAGTACTTC.

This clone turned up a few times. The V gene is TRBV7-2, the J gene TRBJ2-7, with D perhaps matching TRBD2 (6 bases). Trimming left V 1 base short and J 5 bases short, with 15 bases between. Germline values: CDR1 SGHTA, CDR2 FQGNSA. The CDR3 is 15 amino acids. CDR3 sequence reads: CASSLVTSSVHEQYV. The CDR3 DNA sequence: TGTGCCAGCAGCTTAGTGACTAGTTCCGTCCACGAGCAGTACGTC.

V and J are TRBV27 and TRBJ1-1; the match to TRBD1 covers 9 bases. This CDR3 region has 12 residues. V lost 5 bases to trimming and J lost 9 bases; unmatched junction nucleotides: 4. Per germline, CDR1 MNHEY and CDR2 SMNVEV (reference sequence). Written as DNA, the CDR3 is TGTGCCAGCAGTCCCGGGACAGGGAAAGCTTTCTTT. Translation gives CASSPGTGKAFF.

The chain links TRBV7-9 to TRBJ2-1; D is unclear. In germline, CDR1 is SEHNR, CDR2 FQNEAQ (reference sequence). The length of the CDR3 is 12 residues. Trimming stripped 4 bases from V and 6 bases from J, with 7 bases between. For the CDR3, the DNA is TGTGCCAGCAGCTACATGCCCAATGAGCAGTTCTTC. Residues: CASSYMPNEQFF.